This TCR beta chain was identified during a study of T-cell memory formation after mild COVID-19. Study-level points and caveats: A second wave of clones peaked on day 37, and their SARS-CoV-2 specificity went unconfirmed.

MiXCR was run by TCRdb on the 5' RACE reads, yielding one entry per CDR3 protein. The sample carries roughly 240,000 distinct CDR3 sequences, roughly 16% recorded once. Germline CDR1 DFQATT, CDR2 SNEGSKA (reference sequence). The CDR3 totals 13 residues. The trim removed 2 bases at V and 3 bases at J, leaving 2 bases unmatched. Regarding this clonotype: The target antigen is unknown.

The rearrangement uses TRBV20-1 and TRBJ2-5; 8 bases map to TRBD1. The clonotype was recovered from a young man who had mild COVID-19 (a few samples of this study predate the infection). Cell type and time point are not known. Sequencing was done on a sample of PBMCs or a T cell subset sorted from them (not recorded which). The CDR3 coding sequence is TGCAGTGCTAGACGGACAGGGAAAGAGACCCAGTACTTC. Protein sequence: CSARRTGKETQYF.